The entry below gives a single T cell receptor beta chain sequence along with its context. Its antigen specificity is not known. No much larger clone is present one base from it, and per-base qualities are unavailable. At one collaborating source in Seattle, patients were enrolled during active infection and were followed longitudinally through the course of disease. Each collaborating institution followed its own protocols to collect whole blood in K2EDTA tubes. For TCRbeta analysis, collaborators shipped samples as frozen whole blood, isolated PBMCs, or DNA extracted from either of those sample types. Taken from the germline V gene (reference sequence), the CDR1 and CDR2 loops are GTSNPN and SVGIG. At the junction V is shortened by 2 bases and J by 0 bases, with 14 bases in between. Including the terminal cysteine and phenylalanine, the CDR3 comprises 15 residues. This entry keeps only the CDR3 DNA: 45 bases, framed from base 1.

TCRbeta CDR3 regions were amplified from genomic DNA by means of the immunoSEQ Assay, a bias-controlled multiplex PCR. The authors' analysis ran thus. The number of nucleated cells in each sample was estimated from the amplification of reference gene primers within the assay. To quantify the absolute abundance of each unique TCRbeta CDR3 rearrangement, sequence reads were collapsed and filtered. For each sample, productive Simpson clonality was calculated by taking the square root of Simpson's diversity index across productive rearrangements. In TCRdb, the immuneACCESS table is reduced to in-frame sequences with V and J assigned. These tables do not hold every clone; where another copy was compared, an unresolved V gene accounts for under half, and the others remain unexplained. The V and J calls and clone size are taken from that table; D and trimming were inferred from the DNA. Across this sample there are fewer than 350,000 clones, with around 90% seen only once. The top ten clonotypes cover 6.5% to 8% of the sample.

This entry is derived from a study of blood T cell repertoires in COVID-19 (dated by TCRdb to 2019 to 2021). Regarding the complete study: The collaborator samples originated in the United States, Italy and Spain and spanned the acute and convalescent phases of COVID-19. Sample metadata almost always included a de-identified subject ID, COVID-19 status, age in years and sex. Where available, HLA class I and class II types were taken from metadata supplied by the sample provider and were not determined by assay-based typing. A freely available public database, intended as a resource for researchers studying the immune response to SARS-CoV-2, is where the repertoires were released. The material from the prospective study consisted of cDNA or gDNA derived from T cells, B-cell-depleted T cells, or PBMCs. Subjects who had been exposed to COVID-19, were actively infected with it, or had recovered from it provided the deeply sampled blood TCRbeta repertoires that made up the dataset. The samples were drawn from the first 160 participants of the ongoing ImmuneRACE study and from 1,200 or so subjects provided by 6 global collaborators.

Paper-wide results and their limitations: The amount of clinical and demographic metadata varied by source and participant and was provided uncurated.

The sample consisted of peripheral blood. This TCR was sampled from a young woman with COVID-19, enrolled during active disease. The V and J genes are TRBV30 and TRBJ2-7; the D gene cannot be resolved reliably. CDR3 loop: CAWSPPLIGSYEQYF. The base sequence is TGTGCCTGGAGTCCCCCATTGATCGGCTCCTACGAGCAGTACTTC.